These 8 T cell receptor beta chains came from one sample sequenced in a study of patients and donors after allogeneic stem cell transplantation (dated by TCRdb to the early 2020s). Library preparation employed RT-PCR. The instrument was a NextSeq 550. TCRdb applied fastp at Q25 and MiXCR to the public reads, then kept only in-frame beta chains. Records with the same CDR3 protein are collapsed into one entry carrying the most frequent genes and DNA. The sample has hundreds of thousands of distinct CDR3 sequences on record, about a sixth of them singletons. In total, the top ten clones hold less than 8.5% of the sample. Specimen: blood, either unsorted or a sorted T cell fraction (not recorded which). The receptors shown here come from a human donor who was either an allogeneic HSCT recipient or a stem cell or donor lymphocyte infusion donor (not recorded which). It is not recorded whose cells these are; they may come from a transplant donor.

The chain links TRBV20-1 to TRBJ2-3; 8 bases are a match to TRBD1. The junction had 6 bases not matched to a gene; V was cut back by 6 bases and J by 4 bases. The CDR3 is made up of 13 amino acids. In germline, CDR1 is DFQATT, CDR2 SNEGSKA (reference sequence). The CDR3 region is CSAGQGAPDTQYF. DNA of the CDR3: TGCAGTGCGGGGCAGGGGGCACCAGATACGCAGTATTTT.

J is TRBJ2-3 and V is TRBV15, with a possible D match to TRBD2 (5 bases). The CDR3 is made up of 16 amino acids. The V end lost 2 bases, the J end lost 11 bases, and 23 bases lay between the germline ends. CDR1 is LNHNV and CDR2 is YYDKDF in the germline V gene (reference sequence). The CDR3 region is CATSRPGFGPTSEQYF. In nucleotides, the CDR3 is TGTGCCACCAGCAGACCGGGGTTTGGACCTACCTCTGAGCAGTATTTT.

This clonotype was observed a few times. V gene TRBV4-1 combines with J gene TRBJ1-5; D gene ambiguous. Germline CDR1 MGHRA, CDR2 YSYEKL. The CDR3 consists of 16 residues. Deletions cut 1 base from V and 3 bases from J, with 13 bases between. The CDR3 DNA reads TGCGCCAGCAGCCAAGGGGCTGGCGGCTACAATCAGCCCCAGCATTTT. Residues: CASSQGAGGYNQPQHF.

The chain recombines TRBV7-6 with TRBJ2-1, with D perhaps TRBD1 or TRBD2 (6 bases each). Trimming removed 5 bases at V and 4 bases at J, with 21 bases between. This CDR3 comprises 17 residues. Germline V gives CDR1 SGHVS, CDR2 FNYEAQ. CDR3 amino acids: CASSPRPIGGSYNEQFF. In nucleotides, the CDR3 is TGTGCCAGCAGCCCCCGGCCCATAGGGGGGTCTTACAATGAGCAGTTCTTC.

In its sample, this clonotype was seen a few times. This chain uses TRBV9 with TRBJ1-2; 7 bases agree with TRBD1. Germline CDR1 reads SGDLS; CDR2 reads YYNGEE. The V segment lost 0 bases and the J segment 6 bases; nucleotides outside the gene matches: 2. There are 13 residues in the CDR3. The CDR3 region is CASSVEGAHGYTF. The CDR3 region has the DNA TGTGCCAGCAGCGTAGAGGGGGCGCATGGCTACACCTTC.

This clonotype was observed a few times. The chain employs TRBV4-1 and TRBJ2-7, with TRBD1 as a possible D gene (6 bases). Trimming shortened V by 4 bases and J by 3 bases, and 22 bases separated the two germline ends. Germline lookup yields CDR1 MGHRA and CDR2 YSYEKL. The CDR3 is 17 amino acids. CDR3 in DNA: TGCGCCAGCAGCCCAGCCCCCCTACAGGGATGGTACTACGAGCAGTACTTC. This translates into CASSPAPLQGWYYEQYF.

This clonotype was counted between two and nine times. Written as DNA, the CDR3 is TGTGCCAGCAGTTACAAGAGTTTTTACAATGAGCAGTTCTTC. Encoded protein: CASSYKSFYNEQFF. The chain combines TRBV6-5 with TRBJ2-1, with D uncertain. CDR3 length equals 14 residues. V was cut by 2 bases and J by 4 bases, with 9 bases left in between. Germline CDR1 reads MNHEY; CDR2 reads SVGAGI.

Turning to this clonotype: A read error is likely, as this CDR3 ends without the conserved phenylalanine or tryptophan. This rearrangement joins TRBV20-1 to TRBJ2-1; D possibly uses TRBD1 or TRBD2 (6 bases each). V was trimmed by 5 bases and J by 6 bases, leaving 17 bases between them. The CDR3 contains 14 residues. The germline gives CDR1 DFQATT, CDR2 SNEGSKA (reference sequence). The CDR3 spells CSAGGQDSFNEQFL. CDR3 sequence (DNA): TGCAGTGCTGGGGGGCAGGACTCTTTCAATGAGCAGTTCCTC.